The following is a T cell receptor (beta chain) sequence with its context. Assay used: immunoSEQ multiplex PCR; TCRdb lists only in-frame clones, some missing. This sample has over 100,000 clones, with approximately 89% found just once. The data belong to a study of blood T cell repertoires in COVID-19. Study at large: Samples representing acute and convalescent COVID-19 were sourced from the United States, Italy and Spain. Sample material is recorded as cDNA or gDNA derived from T cells, B-cell-depleted T cells, or PBMCs.

The V gene lost 4 bases and the J gene lost 7 bases, with 13 bases spanning the gap. The CDR3 is 14 residues long. Per the germline V gene, CDR1 is LGHNA and CDR2 is YNFKEQ. This chain uses TRBV4-2 with TRBJ1-4; D unclear. The TCR comes from a man aged 35-49 years with acute or convalescent COVID-19. The sequencing input was peripheral blood. The CDR3 region has the DNA TGTGCCAGCAGCCTAAGCCCCGGGTCTGAAAAACTGTTTTTT. It codes for CASSLSPGSEKLFF.